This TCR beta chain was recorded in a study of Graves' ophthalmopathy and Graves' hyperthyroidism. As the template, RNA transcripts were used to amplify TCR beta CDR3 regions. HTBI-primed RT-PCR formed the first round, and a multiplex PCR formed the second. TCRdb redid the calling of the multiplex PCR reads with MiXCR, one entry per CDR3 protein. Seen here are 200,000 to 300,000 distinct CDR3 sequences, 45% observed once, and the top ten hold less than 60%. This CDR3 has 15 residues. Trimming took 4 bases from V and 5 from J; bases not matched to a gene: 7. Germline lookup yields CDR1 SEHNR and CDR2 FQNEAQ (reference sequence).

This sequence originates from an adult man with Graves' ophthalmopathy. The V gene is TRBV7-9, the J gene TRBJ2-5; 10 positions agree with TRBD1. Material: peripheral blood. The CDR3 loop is CASSSGTGAGETQYF. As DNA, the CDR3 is TGTGCCAGCAGCTCTGGGACAGGGGCTGGGGAGACCCAGTACTTC.